Described below is a single TCR beta chain sequence and its context. These data are taken from a study of blood T cell repertoires in COVID-19. Only in-frame clones appear in the TCRdb table, and some are missing; sequencing was by immunoSEQ multiplex PCR. The table lists approximately 670,000 clones, approximately 90% of them singletons. This CDR3 has 16 residues. V lost 3 bases and J 0 bases, leaving 13 bases between the germline ends. The germline V gene has CDR1 SGHRS and CDR2 YFSETQ. The chain recombines TRBV5-1 with TRBJ2-1, with D maybe TRBD1 (5 bases). Material: peripheral blood. The sequence came from a woman aged 18-35 years with acute or convalescent COVID-19. CDR3 sequence (DNA): TGCGCCAGCAGCTCCAGGGTCGCCGTCTCCTACAATGAGCAGTTCTTC. Protein product: CASSSRVAVSYNEQFF.